This T cell receptor beta chain was sequenced in a study of OX40 agonist ivuxolimab in advanced cancers. Study information: Patients were treated with ivuxolimab, an agonistic anti-OX40 (CD134) antibody. Dosing consisted of intravenous ivuxolimab at 0.01 to 10 mg/kg every 2 weeks.

Autoimmune disease history or systemic immunosuppression led to patient exclusion. This table comes from immunoSEQ multiplex PCR, and its TCRdb copy is limited to in-frame clones, with some not included. Among some 80,000 clones listed, about 84% were seen once. The CDR3 is 15 amino acids. J gave up 0 bases and V 5 bases, and 6 bases lay outside the gene matches. Germline CDR1 reads MNHEY; CDR2 reads SMNVEV (reference sequence). V gene TRBV27 combines with J gene TRBJ1-2, with 7 bases that match TRBD1. The sample was CD4+ or CD8+ T cells sorted from blood, taken in a trial of the OX40 agonist ivuxolimab. The clonotype originates from an adult with an advanced solid tumor such as melanoma, head and neck, liver or kidney cancer. In nucleotides, the CDR3 is TGTGCCAGCAGTCCTCAACAGGGGTCTAACTATGGCTACACCTTC. Encoded protein: CASSPQQGSNYGYTF.